Below are 26 T cell receptor beta chains sequenced from a single sample in a study of regulatory T cells in long-lasting Graves disease. iRepertoire HTBI primers and Arm-PCR of CDR3 regions built TCR beta libraries. TCRdb redid the calling of the multiplex PCR reads with MiXCR, one entry per CDR3 protein. There are roughly 300,000 distinct CDR3 sequences in the sample; 20% to 25% occur only once, and roughly three fifths lies in the top ten. Time point noted: persistent/refractory GD, antithyroid drugs over 5 years with positive TRAb. After RNA was extracted from PBMCs, the TCR library was made from it. Sequencing was performed on peripheral blood mononuclear cells (PBMCs), taken when the disease was refractory, from a patient treated with antithyroid drugs. The receptors shown here come from a female donor with Graves disease.

The rearrangement joins TRBV7-9 to TRBJ2-5, with TRBD1 matching 9 bases. Near its end, the DNA agrees better with TRBJ2-1, so the J call may be wrong. Germline CDR1 is SEHNR and CDR2 is FQNEAQ (reference sequence). This CDR3 region has 13 residues. This CDR3 reads CASSRQGDNEQFF. CDR3 nucleotides: TGTGCCAGCAGCCGACAGGGGGACAATGAGCAGTTCTTC.

This sequence joins TRBV7-3 and TRBJ1-3, with D hard to call. Germline CDR1 SGHTA, CDR2 FQGTGA. The V end lost 6 bases, the J end lost 2 bases, and 2 bases lay between the germline ends. The CDR3 loop spans 11 amino acids. CDR3 amino acids: CASRAGNTIYF. DNA of the CDR3: TGTGCCAGCAGGGCTGGAAACACCATATATTTT.

The chain employs TRBV7-2 and TRBJ2-5, with 10 bases aligning to TRBD2. The CDR3 totals 17 residues. Germline CDR1 SGHTA, CDR2 FQGNSA. The junction had 7 bases not matched to a gene; V was cut back by 1 base and J by 2 bases. In nucleotides, the CDR3 is TGTGCCAGCAGCTTAGGGCCCGGGACTAGCGTACAAGAGACCCAGTACTTC. It codes for CASSLGPGTSVQETQYF.

Many counts were recorded for this clonotype. V gene TRBV9 combines with J gene TRBJ1-1; D is ambiguous. The CDR3 has 16 residues. The V end lost 0 bases, the J end lost 3 bases, and 15 bases lay between the germline ends. The germline V gene encodes CDR1 SGDLS and CDR2 YYNGEE. In DNA form, the CDR3 reads TGTGCCAGCAGCGTAGGAGATTCGAACCCATACACTGAAGCTTTCTTT. It yields the protein CASSVGDSNPYTEAFF.

V is TRBV5-1 and J is TRBJ2-3; 7 bases match TRBD2. The CDR3 is 15 residues long. Germline CDR1 SGHRS, CDR2 YFSETQ. J gave up 2 bases and V 5 bases, and 8 bases lay outside the gene matches. The CDR3 DNA reads TGCGCCAGCAGACCTCCGGGACTAAACACAGATACGCAGTATTTT. This sequence encodes CASRPPGLNTDTQYF.

At least ten counts were recorded for this clonotype. The V gene is TRBV24-1, the J gene TRBJ2-5, with no clear D. The CDR3 runs to 14 residues. The V end lost 3 bases, the J end lost 5 bases, and 12 bases lay between the germline ends. Germline V gene lookup returns CDR1 KGHDR and CDR2 SFDVKD. The chain's CDR3 is CATSDPHLVETQYF. The DNA for the CDR3 is TGTGCCACCAGTGATCCACACCTCGTGGAGACCCAGTACTTC.

This clonotype was seen more than once but under ten times. The chain is built from TRBV12-3 or TRBV12-4 and TRBJ1-3, with D perhaps matching TRBD1 (5 bases). The V and J ends lost 6 bases and 5 bases respectively, with 17 bases between them. This CDR3 contains 15 residues. In DNA, the CDR3 is TGTGCCAGCAGCGACTACCGGGACTCAAGAAACACCATATATTTT. This sequence encodes CASSDYRDSRNTIYF.

This clonotype was counted between two and nine times. CDR3 sequence: CASSYSGTPPDTQYF. In nucleotides, the CDR3 is TGTGCCAGCAGTTATAGCGGGACCCCGCCAGATACGCAGTATTTT. This chain joins TRBV6-9 and TRBJ2-3, with TRBD2 identical over 7 bases. This CDR3 spans 15 amino acids. V was clipped by 2 bases and J by 4 bases; unmatched bases: 6. CDR1 MNHGY and CDR2 SVAAGI come from the germline V gene.

This clonotype occurred a few times. V is TRBV5-1 and J is TRBJ2-1, with 11 bases identical to TRBD2. Unmatched junction bases numbered 9, after V lost 4 bases and J lost 6 bases. The CDR3 totals 16 residues. Germline V gene sequence: CDR1 SGHRS, CDR2 YFSETQ. DNA for the CDR3: TGCGCCAGCAGCCCCGACGTGGGGACTAGCGGCAATGAGCAGTTCTTC. It yields the protein CASSPDVGTSGNEQFF.

V and J are TRBV28 and TRBJ1-4, with unresolved D. Trimming cost V 5 bases and J 8 bases, with 12 bases left between them. This CDR3 contains 13 residues. The germline CDR1 and CDR2 sequences are MDHEN and SYDVKM. The CDR3 sequence is CASSPVPQEKLFF. CDR3 nucleotides: TGTGCCAGCAGTCCCGTTCCCCAAGAAAAACTGTTTTTT.

This clonotype was found many times. The chain joins TRBV30 to TRBJ1-2; D gene uncertain. Deletions cut 5 bases from V and 0 bases from J, with 4 bases between. Germline V gives CDR1 GTSNPN, CDR2 SVGIG (reference sequence). The CDR3 runs to 11 residues. The CDR3 is CAWGTNYGYTF. The CDR3 DNA sequence: TGTGCCTGGGGGACTAACTATGGCTACACCTTC. Full variable domain (rest looked up from reference TRBV30 and TRBJ1-2): SQTIHQWPATLVQPVGSPLSLECTVEGTSNPNLYWYRQAAGRGLQLLFYSVGIGQISSEVPQNLSASRPQDRQFILSSKKLLLSDSGFYLCAWGTNYGYTFGSGTRLTVV.

The CDR3 DNA reads as TGTGCCAGCAGTGAAGACTTTCTCTCCTCCTCGGGGGATAATTTCGCCGGGGAGCTGTTTTTT. This sequence encodes CASSEDFLSSSGDNFAGELFF. The chain is built from TRBV6-1 and TRBJ2-2; maybe TRBD2 (6 bases). V was cut by 1 base and J by 6 bases, with 30 bases left in between. Germline-derived CDR1 and CDR2 are MNHNS and SASEGT. The CDR3 extends over 21 amino acids.

With regard to this clonotype: A much more abundant neighbour one base away suggests this may be a read error. The chain links TRBV10-3 to TRBJ2-7; D might be TRBD1 (5 bases). V was shortened by 3 bases and J by 9 bases, with 18 bases between the two germline ends. CDR3 length equals 14 residues. Germline CDR1 reads ENHRY; CDR2 reads SYGVKD. The CDR3 sequence: CAISDGHSALGQYF. CDR3 nucleotide sequence: TGTGCCATCAGTGACGGACATTCGGCACTTGGGCAGTACTTC.

This clonotype was detected a few times. The CDR3 protein is CAWTGWNNSPLHF. Here the CDR3 DNA reads TGTGCCTGGACAGGGTGGAATAATTCACCCCTCCACTTT. The chain carries TRBV30 and TRBJ1-6; tentatively, D is TRBD1 (5 bases). V was cut by 4 bases and J by 5 bases, with 9 bases left in between. Germline V CDR1 and CDR2: GTSNPN, SVGIG (reference sequence). The CDR3 spans 13 residues.

This clonotype qualifies as medium-sized. The chain employs TRBV6-1 and TRBJ1-2; D ambiguous. The germline V gene has CDR1 MNHNS and CDR2 SASEGT. Trimming removed 7 bases at V and 4 bases at J, with 13 bases between. CDR3 length: 13 residues. The CDR3 DNA is TGTGCCAGCATTCCCACAAGTAGCTATGGCTACACCTTC. This sequence encodes CASIPTSSYGYTF.

The CDR3 protein is CASSAGESGYEQYF. The CDR3 DNA follows: TGCGCCAGCAGTGCTGGCGAAAGTGGATACGAGCAGTACTTC. The V gene is TRBV4-3, the J gene TRBJ2-7; no definite D call. The ends were cut back, 6 bases at V and 4 bases at J, with 16 bases in the middle. This CDR3 region has 14 residues. CDR1 and CDR2 (germline): LGHNA, YSLEER.

This clonotype appeared many times. The rearrangement uses TRBV3-1 and TRBJ2-2; 8 bases are a match to TRBD2. CDR3 size: 16 residues. Germline trimming cut 1 base from V and 3 bases from J; bases unmatched to any gene: 4. CDR1 is LGHDT and CDR2 is YNNKEL in the germline V gene (reference sequence). CDR3 DNA: TGTGCCAGCAGCCAAGGCCCAGCGGGAGACACCGGGGAGCTGTTTTTT. This translates into CASSQGPAGDTGELFF. Complete variable domain (other parts from reference TRBV3-1 and TRBJ2-2): DTAVSQTPKYLVTQMGNDKSIKCEQNLGHDTMYWYKQDSKKFLKIMFSYNNKELIINETVPNRFSPKSPDKAHLNLHINSLELGDSAVYFCASSQGPAGDTGELFFGEGSRLTVL.

This clonotype was counted many times. The J gene is TRBJ2-5, the V gene TRBV7-9; D may be TRBD2 (5 bases). From germline, CDR1 is SEHNR and CDR2 FQNEAQ (reference sequence). The CDR3 contains 14 residues. Trimming removed 5 bases from V and 2 bases from J, with 12 bases in between. CDR3 sequence (DNA): TGTGCCAGCAGCCCAAAGCGGAATCAAGAGACCCAGTACTTC. Translating gives CASSPKRNQETQYF.

This clonotype was counted between two and nine times. V usage is TRBV19 and J usage is TRBJ2-5; TRBD1 matches 7 bases. Germline V CDR1 and CDR2: LNHDA, SQIVND (reference sequence). The trim removed 5 bases at V and 5 bases at J, leaving 8 bases unmatched. The length of the CDR3 is 14 residues. The chain's CDR3 is CASSQNGQAETQYF. For the CDR3, the DNA is TGTGCCAGTAGTCAAAATGGACAGGCCGAGACCCAGTACTTC.

The rearrangement links TRBV11-1 to TRBJ2-5; possible D gene TRBD2, 5 bases. The ends were cut back, 5 bases at V and 4 bases at J, with 11 bases in the middle. CDR1 is SGHAT, CDR2 FQDESV, per germline (reference sequence). This CDR3 contains 13 residues. In nucleotides, the CDR3 is TGTGCCAGCAGCCGGACTGCATCAGAGACCCAGTACTTC. It translates to CASSRTASETQYF.

This rearrangement joins TRBV4-3 to TRBJ2-6; D is perhaps TRBD1 (6 bases). Germline V CDR1 and CDR2: LGHNA, YSLEER. Trimming took off 8 bases at V and 2 bases at J, with 16 bases between the two ends. This CDR3 is 16 amino acids long. CDR3 in DNA: TGCGCCAGCGCTACAGGGAGTTCGGCTGGGGCCAACGTCCTGACTTTC. The encoded protein is CASATGSSAGANVLTF.

This clonotype appeared many times. The V and J genes are TRBV15 and TRBJ2-7; 7 bases agree with TRBD1. V shed 4 bases, J shed 3 bases, and the junction held 12 bases outside the gene matches. Germline lookup yields CDR1 LNHNV and CDR2 YYDKDF (reference sequence). CDR3 length: 16 residues. The CDR3 sequence: CATSIKETGLSYEQYF. CDR3 nucleotides: TGTGCCACCAGCATCAAAGAGACAGGGTTAAGCTACGAGCAGTACTTC.

This clonotype was picked up many times. The chain uses TRBV2 and TRBJ2-5; tentatively, D is TRBD2 (6 bases). CDR3 length equals 13 residues. With 7 bases removed from V and 3 bases from J, the gap between germline ends came to 12 bases. Germline CDR1 is SNHLY and CDR2 is FYNNEI. CDR3 DNA sequence: TGTGCCAGCATAGTAGCGGAAAAAGAGACCCAGTACTTC. Protein sequence: CASIVAEKETQYF. Using reference TRBV2 and TRBJ2-5 for the parts outside the CDR3, the full variable domain is EPEVTQTPSHQVTQMGQEVILRCVPISNHLYFYWYRQILGQKVEFLVSFYNNEISEKSEIFDDQFSVERPDGSNFTLKIRSTKLEDSAMYFCASIVAEKETQYFGPGTRLLVL.

This clonotype was seen a few times. The genes are TRBV27 and TRBJ2-7; D is undetermined. The CDR3 consists of 13 residues. Germline CDR1 is MNHEY and CDR2 is SMNVEV (reference sequence). Between the trimmed V and J ends, which lost 8 bases and 7 bases, there was a span of 18 bases. Written as DNA, the CDR3 is TGTGCCAGCGGTCCCATCCGGTCCGGGGAGCAGTACTTC. Amino acids: CASGPIRSGEQYF.

This clonotype was seen repeatedly, ten times or more. This sequence joins TRBV11-2 and TRBJ1-4, with TRBD1 identical over 7 bases. Germline V gene sequence: CDR1 SGHAT, CDR2 FQNNGV. Unmatched junction bases numbered 10, after V lost 4 bases and J lost 5 bases. The CDR3 consists of 16 residues. CDR3 sequence (DNA): TGTGCCAGCAGCTCCCGAAGACAGGGCTTAAATGAAAAACTGTTTTTT. This translates into CASSSRRQGLNEKLFF.

This clonotype was recorded at least ten times. The chain combines TRBV28 with TRBJ2-5; 7 bases match TRBD2. V lost 5 bases and J lost 1; bases outside the gene matches: 7. The CDR3 has 15 residues. The germline V gene encodes CDR1 MDHEN and CDR2 SYDVKM. As DNA, the CDR3 is TGTGCCAGCAGTCCCCGAGGGACTATCCAAGAGACCCAGTACTTC. It codes for CASSPRGTIQETQYF. The full variable domain, in which reference TRBV28 and TRBJ2-5 provide the parts outside the CDR3, is DVKVTQSSRYLVKRTGEKVFLECVQDMDHENMFWYRQDPGLGLRLIYFSYDVKMKEKGDIPEGYSVSREKKERFSLILESASTNQTSMYLCASSPRGTIQETQYFGPGTRLLVL.